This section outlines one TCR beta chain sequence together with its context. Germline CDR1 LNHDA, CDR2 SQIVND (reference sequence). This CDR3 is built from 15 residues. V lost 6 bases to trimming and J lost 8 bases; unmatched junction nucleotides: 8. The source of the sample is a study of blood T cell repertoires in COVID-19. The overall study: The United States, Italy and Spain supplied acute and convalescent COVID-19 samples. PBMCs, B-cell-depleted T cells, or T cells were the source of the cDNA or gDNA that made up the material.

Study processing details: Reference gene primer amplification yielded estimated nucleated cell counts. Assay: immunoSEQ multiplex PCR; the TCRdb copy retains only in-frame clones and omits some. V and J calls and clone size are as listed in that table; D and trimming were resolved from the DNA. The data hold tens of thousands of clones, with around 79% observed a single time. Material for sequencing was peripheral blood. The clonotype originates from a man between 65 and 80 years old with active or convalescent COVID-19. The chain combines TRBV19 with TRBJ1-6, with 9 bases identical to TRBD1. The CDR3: CASRSPGQGYSPLHF. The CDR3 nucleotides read TGTGCCAGTAGATCGCCGGGACAGGGTTATTCACCCCTCCACTTT.